This passage covers 19 T cell receptor beta chains from one sample sequenced in a study of regulatory T cells in long-lasting Graves disease. Time point given: newly diagnosed GD, antithyroid drugs for less than 3 months. RNA from PBMCs was the source of the TCR library. Arm-PCR of CDR3 regions and iRepertoire HTBI primers were the basis on which TCR beta libraries were built. TCRdb re-derived calls from the multiplex PCR reads in MiXCR, one entry per CDR3 protein. The table lists 550,000 to 600,000 distinct CDR3 sequences, about 15% of them singletons. Another study also made use of these data, one on T cells in Graves' hyperthyroidism and ophthalmopathy.

Sequencing used peripheral blood mononuclear cells (PBMCs), obtained at new diagnosis, from a patient treated with antithyroid drugs. These receptors all stem from a man between 18 and 29 years old with Graves disease.

Note on this clonotype: A clone one base away is much larger, so this may be a read error. The chain recombines TRBV30 with TRBJ1-2, with unresolved D. The CDR3 contains 13 residues. Trimming shortened V by 7 bases and J by 0 bases, and 12 bases separated the two germline ends. Germline V lookup: CDR1 GTSNPN, CDR2 SVGIG (reference sequence). CDR3 in amino acids: CALPFGTNYGYTF. CDR3 DNA sequence: TGTGCCTTGCCTTTTGGGACTAACTATGGCTACACCTTC.

This clonotype was picked up many times. This rearrangement joins TRBV6-2 or TRBV6-3 to TRBJ2-1; maybe TRBD2 (5 bases). Trimming took 11 bases from V and 10 from J, leaving 18 bases between them. This CDR3 contains 12 residues. CDR1 and CDR2 (germline): MNHEY, SVGEGT. In DNA form, the CDR3 reads TGTGCCGGATGCTCTAGCTTATTAGAGCAGTTCTTC. This translates into CAGCSSLLEQFF.

This chain links TRBV20-1 with TRBJ2-1; 9 bases are a match to TRBD1. The V gene's germline CDR1 is DFQATT and CDR2 SNEGSKA (reference sequence). The trim removed 3 bases at V and 10 bases at J, leaving 10 bases unmatched. This CDR3 region has 14 residues. The CDR3 reads CSARFWTGVREQFF. CDR3 DNA: TGCAGTGCTAGGTTCTGGACAGGGGTTCGGGAGCAGTTCTTC.

This clonotype was observed many times. The chain employs TRBV3-1 and TRBJ2-1, with D hard to call. V lost 1 base and J lost 5, with 9 bases in between. The germline V gene encodes CDR1 LGHDT and CDR2 YNNKEL (reference sequence). CDR3 size: 14 residues. The CDR3 region is CASSQVGPDNEQFF. The CDR3 coding sequence is TGTGCCAGCAGCCAAGTTGGTCCGGACAATGAGCAGTTCTTC.

This clonotype has only a few counts. The rearrangement joins TRBV9 to TRBJ1-5; D not resolved. The germline CDR1 and CDR2 sequences are SGDLS and YYNGEE. Trimming left V 0 bases short and J 8 bases short, with 12 bases between. The CDR3 is made up of 14 amino acids. CDR3 residues: CASSVDGNEEPQHF. In nucleotides, the CDR3 is TGTGCCAGCAGCGTAGACGGAAACGAGGAGCCCCAGCATTTT.

J is TRBJ1-4 and V is TRBV28, with a possible D match to TRBD1 (6 bases). Germline V CDR1 and CDR2: MDHEN, SYDVKM. The CDR3 covers 15 residues. Trimming left V 7 bases short and J 3 bases short, with 15 bases between. The CDR3: CASTRGGGSNEKLFF. The CDR3, as DNA: TGTGCCAGCACCCGGGGGGGCGGCTCTAATGAAAAACTGTTTTTT.

This clonotype is a singleton in its sample. The CDR3 coding sequence is TGTGCCAGCAGTGAGGTTATGAACACTGAAGCTTTCTTT. Translation: CASSEVMNTEAFF. V and J are TRBV27 and TRBJ1-1, with D hard to call. CDR3 length equals 13 residues. V shed 5 bases and J shed 0 bases, with 7 bases lying between them. Germline assignment: CDR1 MNHEY and CDR2 SMNVEV (reference sequence).

This clonotype turned up a few times. The chain employs TRBV11-2 and TRBJ2-7, with 7 bases fitting TRBD2. Germline CDR1 SGHAT, CDR2 FQNNGV. Trimming removed 1 base from V and 2 bases from J; junction bases left unmatched: 5. This CDR3 is built from 15 residues. CDR3 in DNA: TGTGCCAGCAGCTTAGCTCTAGCGGTAACCTACGAGCAGTACTTC. It is translated as CASSLALAVTYEQYF.

The chain employs TRBV29-1 and TRBJ1-2, with D perhaps matching TRBD1 (5 bases). V was shortened by 0 bases and J by 0 bases, with 8 bases between the two germline ends. The CDR3 contains 14 residues. Germline values: CDR1 SQVTM, CDR2 ANQGSEA. CDR3 in DNA: TGCAGCGTTGAAGATCAGGGCACTAACTATGGCTACACCTTC. As protein: CSVEDQGTNYGYTF.

This clonotype was observed a handful of times. The chain carries TRBV2 and TRBJ1-6; D not certain. The germline V and J ends were trimmed by 3 bases and 12 bases, with 12 bases remaining between them. Germline CDR1 SNHLY, CDR2 FYNNEI. CDR3 length: 13 residues. CDR3 sequence: CASSESAEKPLHF. The CDR3 DNA follows: TGTGCCAGCAGTGAGTCAGCAGAAAAACCCCTCCACTTT.

The J gene is TRBJ1-1, the V gene TRBV7-2; D unresolved. Germline V gene lookup returns CDR1 SGHTA and CDR2 FQGNSA. Trimming shortened V by 1 base and J by 0 bases, and 15 bases separated the two germline ends. This CDR3 contains 17 residues. The CDR3 DNA follows: TGTGCCAGCAGCTTAGGCTTAAGGAGACTGGTGAACACTGAAGCTTTCTTT. Encoded protein: CASSLGLRRLVNTEAFF. Looking up the rest from reference TRBV7-2 and TRBJ1-1 gives the full variable domain: GAGVSQSPSNKVTEKGKDVELRCDPISGHTALYWYRQSLGQGLEFLIYFQGNSAPDKSGLPSDRFSAERTGGSVSTLTIQRTQQEDSAVYLCASSLGLRRLVNTEAFFGQGTRLTVV.

This clonotype was found a few times. The chain has TRBV20-1 and TRBJ2-1; TRBD2 aligns across 8 bases. J lost 2 bases, V lost 3 bases, and 6 bases had no gene match. This CDR3 comprises 15 residues. Germline V CDR1 and CDR2: DFQATT, SNEGSKA (reference sequence). The CDR3 bases are TGCAGTGCTAGGCTAGCGGGTGATACCTACAATGAGCAGTTCTTC. This encodes CSARLAGDTYNEQFF.

This clonotype was observed many times. This sequence joins TRBV28 and TRBJ2-7; TRBD2 matches at 9 bases. Trimming at V came to 2 bases and at J to 5 bases, leaving 4 bases not matched to a gene. The CDR3 totals 14 residues. Germline V CDR1 and CDR2: MDHEN, SYDVKM. Here the CDR3 reads CASSLMREGDEQYF. The CDR3 region has the DNA TGTGCCAGCAGTTTAATGCGGGAGGGCGACGAGCAGTACTTC.

This clonotype has a handful of counts. The rearrangement joins TRBV6-2 or TRBV6-3 to TRBJ2-7; D is perhaps TRBD1 (6 bases). Deletions cut 10 bases from V and 2 bases from J, with 15 bases between. Germline V gene sequence: CDR1 MNHEY, CDR2 SVGEGT. This CDR3 contains 13 residues. The CDR3 DNA sequence: TGTGCCACCTTCGACAGGCTAGCCTACGAGCAGTACTTC. Protein: CATFDRLAYEQYF.

For this clonotype: It may be a read error: a sequence one base away is much more abundant. The V gene is TRBV5-6, the J gene TRBJ2-5, with TRBD2 matching over 11 bases. Germline CDR1 reads SGHDT; CDR2 reads YYEEEE. This CDR3 comprises 16 residues. CDR3 protein: CASSSRLAGHEEAQYF. DNA for the CDR3: TGTGCCAGCAGCTCACGACTAGCGGGACACGAAGAGGCCCAGTACTTC.

This clonotype showed up just a few times. J is TRBJ2-7 and V is TRBV3-1, with 7 bases aligning to TRBD2. The CDR3 is made up of 14 amino acids. Per germline, CDR1 LGHDT and CDR2 YNNKEL (reference sequence). Trimming at V came to 0 bases and at J to 3 bases, leaving 2 bases not matched to a gene. The CDR3 nucleotides read TGTGCCAGCAGCCAAGATCTAGCGGACTACGAGCAGTACTTC. This encodes CASSQDLADYEQYF.

The V and J genes are TRBV5-1 and TRBJ1-1, with D perhaps matching TRBD1 (5 bases). This CDR3 has 13 amino acids. V shed 5 bases and J shed 1 base, with 9 bases lying between them. CDR1 SGHRS and CDR2 YFSETQ come from the germline V gene. The DNA of the CDR3 is TGCGCCAGCAGGGGGGGGGAGAACACTGAAGCTTTCTTT. It specifies CASRGGENTEAFF.

A few counts support this clonotype. This rearrangement joins TRBV6-2 or TRBV6-3 to TRBJ1-2; D is undetermined. CDR3 length: 14 amino acids. V was shortened by 4 bases and J by 6 bases, with 15 bases between the two germline ends. CDR1 and CDR2 (germline): MNHEY, SVGEGT. The CDR3 DNA reads as TGTGCCAGCAGTTTCGTAGGGCAGATCCATGGCTACACCTTC. The encoded protein is CASSFVGQIHGYTF.

There are many counts of this clonotype. This chain links TRBV3-1 with TRBJ2-1, with D maybe TRBD2 (6 bases). Germline CDR1 LGHDT, CDR2 YNNKEL (reference sequence). V was shortened by 1 base and J by 3 bases, with 10 bases between the two germline ends. This CDR3 has 15 amino acids. CDR3 bases: TGTGCCAGCAGCCAAGGGGACTTAAGCTACAATGAGCAGTTCTTC. Translated: CASSQGDLSYNEQFF.